This TCR beta chain is drawn from a study of T cell changes during pregnancy in multiple sclerosis. Produced via immunoSEQ multiplex PCR; TCRdb's table is partial and in-frame only. The sample carries 68,000 or so clones, about 91% recorded once. Losses at the gene ends were 2 bases for V and 1 base for J; bases not matched to a gene: 5. The germline V gene has CDR1 MNHEY and CDR2 SVGAGI. The CDR3 runs 15 residues. The clonotype comes from a female donor in good health, enrolled as a control in a pregnancy study. The sequenced sample was peripheral blood, obtained in the second trimester of pregnancy. The V call is TRBV6-5, the J call TRBJ2-7; 7 bases are shared with TRBD2. The CDR3 sequence: CASSYPRAGSYEQYF. The CDR3, as DNA: TGTGCCAGCAGTTACCCCCGAGCGGGATCCTACGAGCAGTACTTC.